The source of this TCR beta chain is a study of cytomegalovirus exposure and HLA in healthy donors. This CDR3 has 14 residues. Germline CDR1 and CDR2: LGHNA and YSLEER. V shed 7 bases and J shed 8 bases, with 17 bases lying between them. Study observations and caveats: A later analysis found that most CMV-associated TCR beta chains appeared HLA-restricted. Using a false discovery rate of 0.05, a later analysis showed that approximately 17,000 TCR beta sequences were associated with HLA alleles.

The primer mix had 60 Vbeta and 13 Jbeta primers. The assay was immunoSEQ multiplex PCR, and TCRdb's table has in-frame clones only and misses some. With approximately 38,000 clones in the sample, the ten largest clones hold approximately 1.5%. The study sampled nominally healthy donors, though unrecorded immune exposures were likely. On this clone: Antigen unknown.

This receptor was identified in a man aged 25-40 years in good health and CMV-seronegative. This chain joins TRBV4-3 and TRBJ1-4, with D perhaps matching TRBD1 (6 bases). The material sequenced was PBMCs. The CDR3 here is CASNREIFQEKLFF. CDR3 DNA: TGCGCCAGCAACAGGGAAATTTTCCAAGAAAAACTGTTTTTT.